This T cell receptor beta chain was sequenced for a study of blood T cell repertoires in COVID-19. Study-wide background: Sources were T cells, B-cell-depleted T cells, or PBMCs; the material itself was cDNA or gDNA.

The assay was immunoSEQ multiplex PCR, and TCRdb's table has in-frame clones only and misses some. The sample has 150,000 or so clones, 70% to 80% seen once. Germline V gives CDR1 MDHEN, CDR2 SYDVKM. V dropped 3 bases and J dropped 6 bases, with 12 bases sitting between them. The CDR3 has 14 residues. The V call is TRBV28, the J call TRBJ1-5; a weak D match, TRBD1 (6 bases). This sequence originates from a woman of 80 years or more with active or convalescent COVID-19. The sequenced material came from peripheral blood. The CDR3 nucleotides read TGTGCCAGCAGTTTTGGGGGGGGCGGTCAGCCCCAGCATTTT. Amino acid sequence: CASSFGGGGQPQHF.